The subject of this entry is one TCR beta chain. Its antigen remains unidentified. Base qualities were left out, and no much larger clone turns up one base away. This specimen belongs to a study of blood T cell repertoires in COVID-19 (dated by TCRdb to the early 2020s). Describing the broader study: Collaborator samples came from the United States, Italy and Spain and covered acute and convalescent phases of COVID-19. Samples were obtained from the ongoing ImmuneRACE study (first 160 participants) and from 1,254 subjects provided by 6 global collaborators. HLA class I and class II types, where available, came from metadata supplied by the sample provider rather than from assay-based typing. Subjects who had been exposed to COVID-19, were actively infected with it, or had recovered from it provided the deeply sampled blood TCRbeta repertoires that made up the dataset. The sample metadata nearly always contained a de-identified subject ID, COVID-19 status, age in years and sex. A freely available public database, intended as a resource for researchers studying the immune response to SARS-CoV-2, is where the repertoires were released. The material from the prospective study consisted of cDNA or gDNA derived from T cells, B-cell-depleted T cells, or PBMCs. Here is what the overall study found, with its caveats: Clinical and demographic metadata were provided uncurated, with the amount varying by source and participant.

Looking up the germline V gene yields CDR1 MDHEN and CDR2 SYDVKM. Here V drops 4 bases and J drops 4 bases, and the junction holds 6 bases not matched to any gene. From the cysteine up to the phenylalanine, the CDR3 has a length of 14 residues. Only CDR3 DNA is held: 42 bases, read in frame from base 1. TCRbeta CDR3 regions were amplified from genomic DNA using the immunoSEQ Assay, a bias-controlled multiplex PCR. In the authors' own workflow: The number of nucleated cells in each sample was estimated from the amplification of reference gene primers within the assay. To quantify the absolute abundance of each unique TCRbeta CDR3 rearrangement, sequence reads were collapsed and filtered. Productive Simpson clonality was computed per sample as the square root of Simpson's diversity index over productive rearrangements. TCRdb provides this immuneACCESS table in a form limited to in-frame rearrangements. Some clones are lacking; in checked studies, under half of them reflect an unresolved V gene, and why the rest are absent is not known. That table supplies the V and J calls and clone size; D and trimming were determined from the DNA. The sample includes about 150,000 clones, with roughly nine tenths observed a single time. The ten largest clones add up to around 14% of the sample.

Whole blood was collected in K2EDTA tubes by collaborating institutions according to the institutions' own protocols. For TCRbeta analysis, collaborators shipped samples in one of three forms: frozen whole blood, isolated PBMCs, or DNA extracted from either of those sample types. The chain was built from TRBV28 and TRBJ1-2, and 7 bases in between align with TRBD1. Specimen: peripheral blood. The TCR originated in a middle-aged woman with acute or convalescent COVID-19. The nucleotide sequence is TGTGCCAGCAGTTCAGGGGGTTTGGGCTATGGCTACACCTTC. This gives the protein CASSSGGLGYGYTF.